This T cell receptor (beta chain) derives from a study of Ad26.COV2.S vaccination and SARS-CoV-2 variants. For the study at large: By the intramuscular route, Ad26.COV2.S was given once, or twice 56 days apart.

This clone was recorded only once. V lost 0 bases, J lost 7 bases, and 20 bases stayed unmatched. The CDR3 totals 19 residues. CDR1 and CDR2 (germline): LGHNA, YNFKEQ. TCRdb's copy holds only in-frame clones and misses some; the assay was immunoSEQ multiplex PCR. The data hold more than 300,000 clones, with 70% to 90% observed a single time. Treatment of the sample: about 20 received Ad26.COV2.S at low or high dose, single or two shots; several received placebo; per-sample allocation not given. Specimen acquisition occurred on day 63 following the initial vaccine or placebo injection. This adult donor, from Boston, was 18-55 years old. Its platform was an Ad26 vector, and its expressed antigen was Wuhan-strain SARS-CoV-2 spike.

This TCR came from a person between 18 and 65 years old who received the Ad26.COV2.S COVID-19 vaccine or a placebo. The sample was peripheral blood, taken in a trial of Ad26.COV2.S vaccine versus placebo. This chain connects TRBV4-2 to TRBJ1-2; 7 bases are a match to TRBD1. CDR3 loop: CASSQEGIGPAGGDGGYTF. As DNA, the CDR3 is TGTGCCAGCAGCCAAGAAGGGATTGGGCCGGCAGGGGGGGATGGTGGCTACACCTTC.